This T cell receptor beta chain derives from a study of shared clonotypes between healthy human individuals. Using immunoSEQ multiplex PCR, the repertoire was profiled, and TCRdb retains in-frame clones only, with some absent. The sample holds some 2 million clones, about 95% seen once. The germline CDR1 and CDR2 sequences are SGHVS and FQNEAQ. The V gene lost 9 bases and the J gene lost 1 base, with 9 bases spanning the gap. This CDR3 spans 13 amino acids. CD45RO-negative cells were positively selected for CCR7, leaving out terminally differentiated effector memory CD45RA+ cells. This clone was seen a single time.

This TCR was sampled from a man between 18 and 29 years old in good health. Sequencing was carried out using naive CD8+ T cells sorted from blood. This chain links TRBV7-8 with TRBJ2-2; D is perhaps TRBD1 (5 bases). The CDR3 loop reads CASRTGNTGELFF. DNA of the CDR3: TGTGCCAGTCGAACAGGGAACACCGGGGAGCTGTTTTTT.